Below are 9 T cell receptor beta chains sequenced from a single sample in a study of CD8+CD57+ T cells in acquired aplastic anemia. General study results and limits: The authors found lower diversity in patient CD8+CD57+ cells than in total CD4+ and CD8+ pools.

Their recognized antigens are unknown. The use of genomic DNA as template underpinned the TCR beta VDJ and CDR3 profiling. TCRdb re-called the reads through MiXCR, storing one row per CDR3 protein. Of about 20,000 distinct CDR3 sequences in the sample, 30% to 40% are singletons; the top ten hold 80% to 90%. The authors sequenced patients whose flow cytometry had shown CD8+CD57+ cell expansion. What was sequenced was CD8+CD57+ T cells sorted from PBMCs. Subset reported: bead-enriched CD8+CD57+ effector memory T cells from SAA patients. The receptors here all came from a human donor with aplastic anemia.

This clonotype was picked up one time. The rearrangement links TRBV2 to TRBJ1-2; TRBD1 might be the D (5 bases). This CDR3 has 14 residues. Trimming took off 2 bases at V and 3 bases at J, with 10 bases between the two ends. CDR1 and CDR2 (germline): SNHLY, FYNNEI. CDR3 sequence (DNA): TGTGCCAGCAGTGAACAGGGAGGTTACTATGGCTACACCTTC. Its protein is CASSEQGGYYGYTF.

This clonotype was observed many times. The rearrangement joins TRBV20-1 to TRBJ2-5; TRBD1 agrees at 7 bases. V gave up 5 bases and J gave up 5 bases; unmatched junction bases: 2. CDR1 and CDR2 (germline): DFQATT, SNEGSKA (reference sequence). The CDR3 consists of 11 residues. The CDR3 DNA reads TGCAGTGCTTCGGGACAGGAGACCCAGTACTTC. This translates into CSASGQETQYF.

Within the sample, this clonotype is medium-sized (0.01 to 0.1%). This rearrangement joins TRBV12-3 or TRBV12-4 to TRBJ1-4; no clear D. Trimming removed 2 bases from V and 5 bases from J, with 6 bases in between. CDR3 length: 13 amino acids. CDR3 in DNA: TGTGCCAGCAGTTTAAGATTGAATGAAAAACTGTTTTTT. Its translation: CASSLRLNEKLFF.

The J gene is TRBJ1-1, the V gene TRBV12-3 or TRBV12-4, with D unclear. The CDR3 runs to 16 residues. The V and J ends lost 6 bases and 0 bases respectively, with 17 bases between them. Here the CDR3 reads CASSSEWSGLNTEAFF. The CDR3, as DNA: TGTGCCAGCAGCTCGGAATGGTCCGGTCTGAACACTGAAGCTTTCTTT.

J is TRBJ2-1 and V is TRBV4-1, with 9 positions matching TRBD2. CDR1 is MGHRA, CDR2 YSYEKL, per germline. The CDR3 consists of 14 residues. V dropped 0 bases and J dropped 9; count of bases not matched to a gene: 3. Here the CDR3 reads CASSQDRLAVEQFF. As DNA, the CDR3 is TGCGCCAGCAGCCAAGACCGACTAGCGGTTGAGCAGTTCTTC.

This clonotype was detected only a few times. The chain combines TRBV5-4 with TRBJ2-7, with 9 bases matching TRBD1. The CDR3 covers 14 residues. Looked up from germline, CDR1 is SGHNT and CDR2 is YYREEE (reference sequence). The ends lost 3 bases at V and 6 bases at J; junction bases unmatched: 7. The CDR3 protein is CASSSQGARSEQYV. The CDR3 nucleotides read TGTGCCAGCAGCTCACAGGGGGCGCGAAGCGAGCAGTACGTC.

Comments on this clonotype: The missing conserved phenylalanine or tryptophan at the end of this CDR3 makes a read error likely. It is unclear where the CDR3 begins or ends on the DNA, so no DNA is shown, and the CDR3 is as TCRdb lists it. This sequence joins TRBV9 and TRBJ2-7; the DNA was not compared with TRBD1, the D call given in the table. Germline V CDR1 and CDR2: SGDLS, YYNGEE. 11 amino acids form the CDR3, both terminal residues included. CDR3 loop: CASSVVIGLQG.

This clonotype was seen only a few times. The chain uses TRBV10-2 and TRBJ2-7; TRBD1 agrees at 10 bases. The CDR3 is made up of 14 amino acids. From germline, CDR1 is WSHSY and CDR2 SAAADI. The V segment lost 8 bases and the J segment 4 bases; nucleotides outside the gene matches: 8. CDR3 amino acids: CASRPGQGLYEQYF. In DNA form, the CDR3 reads TGCGCCAGCCGCCCGGGACAGGGGCTTTACGAGCAGTACTTC.

The chain employs TRBV4-1 and TRBJ2-7, with a weak D call TRBD2 (6 bases). Germline CDR1 and CDR2: MGHRA and YSYEKL. The CDR3 runs 15 residues. The V end was cut by 0 bases, the J end by 5 bases, with 14 bases between. As DNA, the CDR3 is TGCGCCAGCAGCCAAGACATCGGGACTGGCAACGAGCAGTACTTC. This sequence encodes CASSQDIGTGNEQYF.